Below are 12 T cell receptor beta chains sequenced from a single sample in a study of shared clonotypes between healthy human individuals. CD8 cells classed as naive were CD45RO-negative and positively selected for CCR7, excluding terminally differentiated effector memory CD45RA+ cells. Assay: immunoSEQ multiplex PCR; the TCRdb copy retains only in-frame clones and omits some. The table lists roughly 650,000 clones, roughly 95% of them singletons. Material: naive CD8+ T cells sorted from blood. The receptor set was obtained from a woman aged 30 to 39 in good health.

V usage is TRBV6-1 and J usage is TRBJ1-2; no firm D call. There are 13 residues in the CDR3. Between the trimmed V and J ends, which lost 4 bases and 6 bases, there was a span of 12 bases. The germline gives CDR1 MNHNS, CDR2 SASEGT. As DNA, the CDR3 is TGTGCCAGCAGTGGGGCAGTATTAGATGGCTACACCTTC. It specifies CASSGAVLDGYTF.

This chain uses TRBV6-1 with TRBJ2-7; D is perhaps TRBD2 (6 bases). CDR1 and CDR2 from the germline V gene are MNHNS and SASEGT. The CDR3 is made up of 15 amino acids. The V and J ends lost 6 bases and 0 bases respectively, with 15 bases between them. CDR3 loop: CASSGTGTDSYEQYF. CDR3 nucleotide sequence: TGTGCCAGCAGCGGGACCGGGACTGACTCCTACGAGCAGTACTTC.

CDR3 coding DNA: TGTGCCAGCAGCTTAATCGGCGAGCAGTACTTC. This encodes CASSLIGEQYF. This chain joins TRBV7-2 and TRBJ2-7; D ambiguous. The CDR3 is 11 amino acids. CDR1 and CDR2 (germline): SGHTA, FQGNSA. The V gene lost 2 bases and the J gene lost 6 bases, with 5 bases spanning the gap.

Notes on this clone: Other DNA sequences from this sample encode an identical CDR3 as well. The chain's CDR3 is CASSFGTGGNEQFF. Here the CDR3 DNA reads TGTGCCAGCAGTTTTGGGACAGGGGGTAATGAGCAGTTCTTC. The V and J genes are TRBV27 and TRBJ2-1; 11 nucleotides align to TRBD1. Germline CDR1 MNHEY, CDR2 SMNVEV (reference sequence). V lost 3 bases to trimming and J lost 7 bases; unmatched junction nucleotides: 2. This CDR3 contains 14 residues.

This sequence joins TRBV2 and TRBJ2-3; 7 bases line up with TRBD2. This CDR3 region has 16 residues. After removal of 3 bases from V and 0 bases from J, the junction contained 6 bases not matched to a gene. The germline V gene encodes CDR1 SNHLY and CDR2 FYNNEI. CDR3 region: CASSDGASGSTDTQYF. CDR3 sequence (DNA): TGTGCCAGCAGTGATGGCGCTAGCGGTAGCACAGATACGCAGTATTTT.

This rearrangement joins TRBV29-1 to TRBJ2-5; D is uncertain. The tail of the sequence fits TRBJ2-7 better, so the J call may be wrong. Germline V gene data show CDR1 as SQVTM and CDR2 as ANQGSEA. CDR3 length equals 12 residues. CDR3 protein: CSVGAGSYEQYF. The CDR3 DNA follows: TGCAGCGTTGGCGCAGGCTCCTACGAGCAGTACTTC.

V usage is TRBV11-2 and J usage is TRBJ2-3; D could derive from TRBD1 or TRBD2 (5 bases each). Per the germline V gene, CDR1 is SGHAT and CDR2 is FQNNGV. This CDR3 region has 13 residues. Between the trimmed V and J ends, which lost 4 bases and 2 bases, there was a span of 7 bases. The DNA of the CDR3 is TGTGCCAGCAGCTGGGACCCCACAGATACGCAGTATTTT. It specifies CASSWDPTDTQYF.

V gene TRBV4-2 combines with J gene TRBJ2-1, with TRBD2 matching 9 bases. Germline V CDR1 and CDR2: LGHNA, YNFKEQ. V was clipped by 0 bases and J by 4 bases; unmatched bases: 4. The CDR3 sequence is 16 residues long. The CDR3 region is CASSQETTSGYNEQFF. The CDR3 DNA reads TGTGCCAGCAGCCAAGAGACGACTAGCGGATACAATGAGCAGTTCTTC.

The J gene is TRBJ1-1, the V gene TRBV18; 8 bases are shared with TRBD1. Germline CDR1 reads KGHSH; CDR2 reads LQKENI. The CDR3 consists of 15 residues. J lost 4 bases, V lost 2 bases, and 6 bases had no gene match. The CDR3 nucleotides are TGTGCCAGCTCACCATTGACAGGGGACCCCACTGAAGCTTTCTTT. It specifies CASSPLTGDPTEAFF.

This clone showed up just once. The chain employs TRBV7-6 and TRBJ2-7; no reliable D call. This CDR3 contains 15 residues. V was clipped by 2 bases and J by 1 base, with 12 bases between them. Looked up from germline, CDR1 is SGHVS and CDR2 is FNYEAQ. CDR3 nucleotide sequence: TGTGCCAGCAGCTTATACAGCCATCCTTCCTACGAGCAGTACTTC. The encoded protein is CASSLYSHPSYEQYF.

The chain carries TRBV6-6 and TRBJ2-7; unclear D gene. The V end lost 8 bases, the J end lost 3 bases, and 5 bases lay between the germline ends. The CDR3 has 10 residues. Germline assignment: CDR1 MNHNY and CDR2 SVGAGI (reference sequence). CDR3 DNA sequence: TGTGCCAGCGGGGTCTACGAGCAGTACTTC. Encoded protein: CASGVYEQYF.

The chain carries TRBV2 and TRBJ1-2; 7 bases fit TRBD1. The CDR3 extends over 12 amino acids. The germline CDR1 and CDR2 sequences are SNHLY and FYNNEI. V was pared by 6 bases and J by 4 bases, with 2 bases of the junction left unmatched. The CDR3 bases are TGTGCCAGCAGCGGGACAGTCTATGGCTACACCTTC. Its protein product is CASSGTVYGYTF.